These 3 T cell receptor beta chains originate from one sample sequenced in a study of early T cells in non-severe SARS-CoV-2 infection. MiXCR, run by TCRdb on the 5' RACE reads, gives a single entry per CDR3 protein. The table lists tens of thousands of distinct CDR3 sequences, about 5% of them singletons. Material for sequencing was whole blood. Receptors were obtained from an adult who was a healthcare worker with PCR-confirmed SARS-CoV-2 infection or an uninfected control (not recorded which).

In this sample, this clonotype turned up many times. The chain is built from TRBV30 and TRBJ1-2, with unresolved D. In germline, CDR1 is GTSNPN, CDR2 SVGIG (reference sequence). V was shortened by 3 bases and J by 1 base, with 9 bases between the two germline ends. The length of the CDR3 is 13 residues. Written as DNA, the CDR3 is TGTGCCTGGAGCGATAAACATAACTATGGCTACACCTTC. It encodes CAWSDKHNYGYTF.

This clonotype was counted ten times or more. V gene TRBV18 combines with J gene TRBJ1-1, with unresolved D. Germline V CDR1 and CDR2: KGHSH, LQKENI. With 3 bases removed from V and 0 bases from J, the gap between germline ends came to 8 bases. The CDR3 is 14 residues long. CDR3 region: CASSPFDLNTEAFF. CDR3 nucleotides: TGTGCCAGCTCACCCTTCGATCTGAACACTGAAGCTTTCTTT.

Ten or more counts support this clonotype. The chain uses TRBV19 and TRBJ1-2; D gene uncertain. CDR3 length: 13 residues. Germline lookup yields CDR1 LNHDA and CDR2 SQIVND (reference sequence). The V and J ends lost 3 bases and 8 bases respectively, with 13 bases between them. The chain's CDR3 is CASSMNEGVGYTF. For the CDR3, the DNA is TGTGCCAGTAGTATGAATGAGGGTGTCGGCTACACCTTC.